The 23 T cell receptor beta chains reported below all come from one sample, sequenced in a study of shared clonotypes between healthy human individuals. Terminally differentiated effector memory CD45RA+ cells were excluded from the naive CD8 cells, which were CD45RO-negative and positively selected for CCR7. The method was immunoSEQ multiplex PCR; TCRdb's version includes in-frame clones alone and lacks a portion of them. The table includes about 600,000 clones, around 95% detected once. Sequencing was done on a sample of naive CD8+ T cells sorted from blood. The receptors come from a woman in her twenties or thirties in good health.

This chain uses TRBV12-5 with TRBJ2-5; 7 nucleotides line up with TRBD2. Germline assignment: CDR1 LGHNT and CDR2 FRNRAP. The CDR3 is 14 amino acids. J was trimmed by 5 bases and V by 1 base; bases with no gene match: 4. The CDR3 region has the DNA TGTGCTAGTGGTTTGGGGGAGGGCCGCGAGACCCAGTACTTC. Translation gives CASGLGEGRETQYF.

The chain uses TRBV7-2 and TRBJ1-1; the match to TRBD1 covers 7 bases. Per germline, CDR1 SGHTA and CDR2 FQGNSA. The J segment lost 6 bases and the V segment lost 5 bases, leaving 6 bases of the junction unmatched. The CDR3 is made up of 13 amino acids. Written as DNA, the CDR3 is TGTGCCAGCAGCGCCGTTACAGGGGCTGAAGCTTTCTTT. Residues: CASSAVTGAEAFF.

The chain carries TRBV20-1 and TRBJ2-2; D not certain. V lost 6 bases and J lost 1, with 3 bases in between. Germline-derived CDR1 and CDR2 are DFQATT and SNEGSKA (reference sequence). The length of the CDR3 is 11 residues. The CDR3 DNA is TGCAGTGCGGGGAACACCGGGGAGCTGTTTTTT. Translating gives CSAGNTGELFF.

The gene calls are TRBV7-9 and TRBJ1-4; tentatively, D is TRBD1 (5 bases). V was pared by 11 bases and J by 8 bases, with 18 bases between. The CDR3 runs 13 residues. The germline gives CDR1 SEHNR, CDR2 FQNEAQ (reference sequence). The CDR3 spells CAAPWGEDEKLFF. CDR3 bases: TGTGCCGCCCCGTGGGGGGAGGACGAAAAACTGTTTTTT.

The chain employs TRBV29-1 and TRBJ1-3; no definite D call. Trimming pared 0 bases from V and 4 bases from J, leaving 13 bases between. Looked up from germline, CDR1 is SQVTM and CDR2 is ANQGSEA. The CDR3 runs to 15 residues. The DNA of the CDR3 is TGCAGCGTTGAAGAACGGGGAACCCCAGGAAACACCATATATTTT. Protein product: CSVEERGTPGNTIYF. Filled out from reference TRBV29-1 and TRBJ1-3, the complete variable domain reads SAVISQKPSRDICQRGTSLTIQCQVDSQVTMMFWYRQQPGQSLTLIATANQGSEATYESGFVIDKFPISRPNLTFSTLTVSNMSPEDSSIYLCSVEERGTPGNTIYFGEGSWLTVV.

This clone has only a few counts. The CDR3 nucleotides are TGTGCCAGTAGTATCTGGGGGCCGGATGAGCAGTTCTTC. The encoded protein is CASSIWGPDEQFF. This sequence joins TRBV19 and TRBJ2-1, with TRBD1 as a possible D gene (6 bases). CDR3 length: 13 residues. The ends were cut back, 3 bases at V and 8 bases at J, with 11 bases in the middle. Germline CDR1 is LNHDA and CDR2 is SQIVND (reference sequence).

The J gene is TRBJ2-7, the V gene TRBV27; TRBD2 is a possible D gene (6 bases). The CDR3 totals 14 residues. Germline V CDR1 and CDR2: MNHEY, SMNVEV (reference sequence). V lost 5 bases and J lost 6, with 17 bases in between. The CDR3: CASSVNAGIREQYF. The DNA for the CDR3 is TGTGCCAGCAGTGTTAACGCGGGGATTCGCGAGCAGTACTTC.

To note about this clone: At the DNA level, this CDR3 is encoded by other sequences in the same sample as well. The chain uses TRBV7-9 and TRBJ2-7; D remains unclear. Germline lookup yields CDR1 SEHNR and CDR2 FQNEAQ (reference sequence). The length of the CDR3 is 13 residues. Between the trimmed V and J ends, which lost 1 base and 0 bases, there was a span of 4 bases. The CDR3 DNA sequence: TGTGCCAGCAGCTTAGACAGCTCCTACGAGCAGTACTTC. Translation: CASSLDSSYEQYF.

The CDR3 reads CASSPPATLDGYTF. The CDR3 DNA sequence: TGTGCCAGCTCACCTCCGGCGACGCTCGATGGCTACACCTTC. This chain joins TRBV18 and TRBJ1-2; the D is unclear. V was clipped by 3 bases and J by 6 bases, with 14 bases between them. This CDR3 spans 14 amino acids. Germline V gene lookup returns CDR1 KGHSH and CDR2 LQKENI.

The rearrangement uses TRBV21-1 and TRBJ2-7; the table assigns TRBD2, which was not confirmed against the DNA. TRBV21-1 is reported as a pseudogene. The CDR3 is 14 residues long. The CDR3 loop reads CASSISGRAYEQYF. DNA for the CDR3: TGTGCCAGCAGCATTAGCGGGAGGGCCTACGAGCAGTACTTC.

J is TRBJ2-7 and V is TRBV7-8; 12 bases align to TRBD2. Losses at the gene ends were 1 base for V and 6 bases for J; bases not matched to a gene: 16. CDR3 length: 19 amino acids. Per germline, CDR1 SGHVS and CDR2 FQNEAQ. The CDR3 DNA follows: TGTGCCAGCAGCTTAGACGCTAGCGGGAGGGTAGGATCATTGGTCGAGCAGTACTTC. Its protein is CASSLDASGRVGSLVEQYF.

The chain employs TRBV27 and TRBJ2-1; 11 nucleotides line up with TRBD2. The CDR3 is 15 amino acids. Germline-derived CDR1 and CDR2 are MNHEY and SMNVEV (reference sequence). Trimming at V came to 6 bases and at J to 5 bases, leaving 6 bases not matched to a gene. CDR3 DNA: TGTGCCAGCAGCCCTAGCGGGAGGTCGGACAATGAGCAGTTCTTC. Translation: CASSPSGRSDNEQFF.

The chain combines TRBV4-1 with TRBJ2-3; 11 bases map to TRBD1. V lost 4 bases to trimming and J lost 4 bases; unmatched junction nucleotides: 4. Germline loops: CDR1 MGHRA, CDR2 YSYEKL. The CDR3 is 15 amino acids. The CDR3 sequence: CASSRTGGAADTQYF. The CDR3 nucleotides are TGCGCCAGCAGCCGGACAGGGGGCGCCGCAGATACGCAGTATTTT.

This chain uses TRBV27 with TRBJ2-3; the match to TRBD2 covers 8 bases. The CDR3 has 17 residues. The trim removed 4 bases at V and 0 bases at J, leaving 9 bases unmatched. Germline assignment: CDR1 MNHEY and CDR2 SMNVEV (reference sequence). CDR3 sequence reads: CASSSLAGYPSTDTQYF. In DNA, the CDR3 is TGTGCCAGCAGTTCCCTAGCGGGTTACCCTAGCACAGATACGCAGTATTTT.

On this clone: This same CDR3 is encoded by further DNA sequences in the sample. The chain recombines TRBV28 with TRBJ2-5; D ambiguous. TRBJ2-7 explains the end of the DNA better; the J call may be wrong. The CDR3 is 11 residues long. The germline V gene has CDR1 MDHEN and CDR2 SYDVKM. The CDR3 region is CASSLDYEQYF. CDR3 DNA: TGTGCCAGCAGTCTGGACTACGAGCAGTACTTC.

The chain is built from TRBV7-9 and TRBJ2-2, with D perhaps matching TRBD1 (6 bases). Germline lookup yields CDR1 SEHNR and CDR2 FQNEAQ (reference sequence). There are 16 residues in the CDR3. V was shortened by 8 bases and J by 3 bases, with 19 bases between the two germline ends. CDR3 amino acids: CASLDRKTRYTGELFF. CDR3 nucleotides: TGTGCCAGCCTCGACAGGAAAACTAGATACACCGGGGAGCTGTTTTTT.

This sequence joins TRBV5-1 and TRBJ2-5; 11 bases agree with TRBD2. CDR1 SGHRS and CDR2 YFSETQ come from the germline V gene. V lost 2 bases to trimming and J lost 4 bases; unmatched junction nucleotides: 4. The CDR3 covers 15 residues. Here the CDR3 DNA reads TGCGCCAGCAGCTTTAGCGGGAGGGCGGGAGAGACCCAGTACTTC. Translation: CASSFSGRAGETQYF.

The chain recombines TRBV10-3 with TRBJ1-5; unclear D gene. V gave up 0 bases and J gave up 4 bases, with 7 bases separating them. CDR1 and CDR2 (germline): ENHRY, SYGVKD. This CDR3 is 14 amino acids long. For the CDR3, the DNA is TGTGCCATCAGTGAGTCGGCACCTAATCAGCCCCAGCATTTT. Its protein product is CAISESAPNQPQHF.

The chain carries TRBV27 and TRBJ2-7; D is possibly TRBD1 or TRBD2 (5 bases each). V lost 2 bases, J lost 3 bases, and 20 bases lay in between. This CDR3 spans 17 amino acids. In germline, CDR1 is MNHEY, CDR2 SMNVEV (reference sequence). CDR3 region: CASSLGPGTSGYYEQYF. CDR3 nucleotides: TGTGCCAGCAGTTTAGGGCCAGGGACGTCGGGTTACTACGAGCAGTACTTC.

In DNA, the CDR3 is TGTGCCAGCCGGCCTATTGACAGGGGGATACAGAATGAGCAGTTCTTC. Translated, it gives CASRPIDRGIQNEQFF. The chain is built from TRBV27 and TRBJ2-1; 9 bases line up with TRBD1. The CDR3 covers 16 residues. CDR1 MNHEY and CDR2 SMNVEV come from the germline V gene (reference sequence). V gave up 8 bases and J gave up 7 bases; unmatched junction bases: 15.

J is TRBJ2-2 and V is TRBV7-6, with 8 bases fitting TRBD1. The V and J ends lost 0 bases and 4 bases, in that order; junction bases with no gene match: 4. The germline V gene encodes CDR1 SGHVS and CDR2 FNYEAQ. The CDR3 totals 16 residues. In DNA form, the CDR3 reads TGTGCCAGCAGCTTAGCCGACAGGGGAAGCACCGGGGAGCTGTTTTTT. As protein: CASSLADRGSTGELFF.

The rearrangement links TRBV7-6 to TRBJ2-7, with D perhaps given as TRBD1 or TRBD2 (5 bases each). Germline lookup yields CDR1 SGHVS and CDR2 FNYEAQ. Trimming took 5 bases from V and 1 from J, leaving 15 bases between them. CDR3 length: 15 residues. CDR3 loop: CASSASRDPSYEQYF. The DNA of the CDR3 is TGTGCCAGCAGCGCCTCGAGGGACCCGTCCTACGAGCAGTACTTC. Full variable domain (rest looked up from reference TRBV7-6 and TRBJ2-7): GAGVSQSPRYKVTKRGQDVALRCDPISGHVSLYWYRQALGQGPEFLTYFNYEAQQDKSGLPNDRFSAERPEGSISTLTIQRTEQRDSAMYRCASSASRDPSYEQYFGPGTRLTVT.

The count of this clone is one. The CDR3 loop is CASSLESADTQYF. The CDR3 DNA is TGCGCCAGCAGCTTGGAGAGCGCAGATACGCAGTATTTT. The rearrangement uses TRBV5-1 and TRBJ2-3; unclear D gene. Trimming stripped 0 bases from V and 4 bases from J, with 6 bases between. The CDR3 totals 13 residues. Germline V gene lookup returns CDR1 SGHRS and CDR2 YFSETQ.